The 25 T cell receptor beta chains below come from one sample, sequenced in a study of T cell responses to AZD1222 COVID-19 vaccine. Assay used: immunoSEQ multiplex PCR; TCRdb lists only in-frame clones, some missing. Here the sample spans 120,000 to 150,000 clones, 86% being singletons. The sample consisted of peripheral blood, taken 28 days after the second AZD1222 dose. These receptors were collected from an adult who received the AZD1222 COVID-19 vaccine.

J is TRBJ1-1 and V is TRBV11-3; D remains unclear. V shed 5 bases and J shed 6 bases, with 13 bases lying between them. In germline, CDR1 is SGHNT, CDR2 YENEEA. The CDR3 length is 13 residues. CDR3 nucleotide sequence: TGTGCCAGCAGCAAAAACCAGGTATCTGAAGCTTTCTTT. As protein: CASSKNQVSEAFF. Together with reference TRBV11-3 and TRBJ1-1, the CDR3 gives the full variable domain: EAGVVQSPRYKIIEKKQPVAFWCNPISGHNTLYWYLQNLGQGPELLIRYENEEAVDDSQLPKDRFSAERLKGVDSTLKIQPAELGDSAVYLCASSKNQVSEAFFGQGTRLTVV.

The chain combines TRBV27 with TRBJ2-2; perhaps D is TRBD1 or TRBD2 (5 bases each). With 6 bases removed from V and 5 bases from J, the gap between germline ends came to 19 bases. Looked up from germline, CDR1 is MNHEY and CDR2 is SMNVEV (reference sequence). The CDR3 is 16 amino acids. The CDR3 is CASRTPGTRGTGELFF. The CDR3 DNA is TGTGCCAGCAGGACCCCCGGGACCCGCGGGACCGGGGAGCTGTTTTTT.

In its sample, this clone was seen once. The V call is TRBV7-9, the J call TRBJ2-3; 8 bases line up with TRBD2. The germline CDR1 and CDR2 sequences are SEHNR and FQNEAQ (reference sequence). V gave up 2 bases and J gave up 4 bases; unmatched junction bases: 14. The CDR3 has 18 residues. CDR3 nucleotide sequence: TGTGCCAGCAGCTTATCGTGGGGGAGCGGGAGTCCAGCAGATACGCAGTATTTT. Translating gives CASSLSWGSGSPADTQYF.

The gene calls are TRBV7-9 and TRBJ1-3; D remains unclear. CDR1 and CDR2 (germline): SEHNR, FQNEAQ (reference sequence). V was clipped by 5 bases and J by 0 bases, with 8 bases between them. CDR3 size: 14 residues. Written as DNA, the CDR3 is TGTGCCAGCAGCGCCGACACCTCTGGAAACACCATATATTTT. It specifies CASSADTSGNTIYF.

In this sample, this clone turned up once. V is TRBV27 and J is TRBJ2-2; D is unresolved. This CDR3 region has 13 residues. Trimming took 3 bases from V and 0 from J, leaving 2 bases between them. From germline, CDR1 is MNHEY and CDR2 SMNVEV (reference sequence). CDR3 amino acids: CASSFSNTGELFF. In nucleotides, the CDR3 is TGTGCCAGCAGTTTTTCGAACACCGGGGAGCTGTTTTTT.

The chain joins TRBV3-1 (or the pseudogene TRBV3-2) to TRBJ2-1, with 11 bases identical to TRBD2. Germline V lookup: CDR1 LGHDT, CDR2 YNNKEL (reference sequence). V was clipped by 4 bases and J by 1 base; unmatched bases: 9. The CDR3 is 18 residues long. CDR3 protein: CASSPRNLAGGSYNEQFF. The CDR3 DNA reads TGTGCCAGCAGCCCCCGAAACCTAGCGGGAGGTTCCTACAATGAGCAGTTCTTC.

The gene calls are TRBV14 and TRBJ2-3; D is unclear. The germline V and J ends were trimmed by 0 bases and 4 bases, with 11 bases remaining between them. CDR3 length equals 15 residues. The germline CDR1 and CDR2 sequences are SGHDN and FVKESK. In nucleotides, the CDR3 is TGTGCCAGCAGCCAAGATCTGGTCTCGCCAGATACGCAGTATTTT. Amino acids: CASSQDLVSPDTQYF. Full variable domain (remainder filled in from reference TRBV14 and TRBJ2-3): EAGVTQFPSHSVIEKGQTVTLRCDPISGHDNLYWYRRVMGKEIKFLLHFVKESKQDESGMPNNRFLAERTGGTYSTLKVQPAELEDSGVYFCASSQDLVSPDTQYFGPGTRLTVL.

The gene calls are TRBV28 and TRBJ1-5, with D uncertain. This CDR3 comprises 14 residues. V lost 6 bases and J 5 bases, leaving 14 bases between the germline ends. Germline V lookup: CDR1 MDHEN, CDR2 SYDVKM. In DNA form, the CDR3 reads TGTGCCAGCAGCCGAGGGTCAAAGGATCAGCCCCAGCATTTT. Encoded protein: CASSRGSKDQPQHF.

The chain joins TRBV19 to TRBJ2-1; 13 positions match TRBD2. This CDR3 is built from 16 residues. Trimming at V came to 5 bases and at J to 9 bases, leaving 10 bases not matched to a gene. Germline V CDR1 and CDR2: LNHDA, SQIVND (reference sequence). DNA of the CDR3: TGTGCCAGTAGTCCCCAGGGACTAGCGGGGACAGGTGAGCAGTTCTTC. This sequence encodes CASSPQGLAGTGEQFF.

The chain joins TRBV19 to TRBJ2-4, with unresolved D. In germline, CDR1 is LNHDA, CDR2 SQIVND (reference sequence). V lost 5 bases and J 8 bases, leaving 7 bases between the germline ends. This CDR3 contains 11 residues. As DNA, the CDR3 is TGTGCCAGTAGTGGGCCGTACATTCAGTACTTC. It codes for CASSGPYIQYF.

This chain joins TRBV27 and TRBJ1-1; D gene uncertain. CDR3 size: 14 residues. Germline-derived CDR1 and CDR2 are MNHEY and SMNVEV (reference sequence). Deletions cut 7 bases from V and 1 base from J, with 13 bases between. CDR3 in DNA: TGTGCCAGCAACCAACTACACAGGAACACTGAAGCTTTCTTT. Residues: CASNQLHRNTEAFF.

The chain is built from TRBV28 and TRBJ2-3; 8 nucleotides line up with TRBD2. The J segment lost 4 bases and the V segment lost 5 bases, leaving 5 bases of the junction unmatched. Germline assignment: CDR1 MDHEN and CDR2 SYDVKM. The CDR3 runs to 14 residues. The CDR3 coding sequence is TGTGCCAGCAGTGAAGCGGGGGACGCAGATACGCAGTATTTT. Its translation is CASSEAGDADTQYF.

This chain uses TRBV29-1 with TRBJ1-4; TRBD1 aligns across 8 bases. CDR1 SQVTM and CDR2 ANQGSEA come from the germline V gene. This CDR3 region has 14 residues. CDR3 loop: CSAQGAWDNEKLFF. CDR3 bases: TGCTCGGCCCAGGGGGCGTGGGATAATGAAAAACTGTTTTTT.

The chain carries TRBV10-2 and TRBJ1-5; D ambiguous. CDR1 WSHSY and CDR2 SAAADI come from the germline V gene. Trimming shortened V by 2 bases and J by 7 bases, and 6 bases separated the two germline ends. The CDR3 covers 12 residues. DNA for the CDR3: TGCGCCAGCAGTGAGCCCAGGCAGCCCCAGCATTTT. The encoded protein is CASSEPRQPQHF.

Of note for this clone: At one end the junction does not follow the germline gene, possibly because of a read error. The chain uses TRBV7-7 and TRBJ2-1; the D gene could be TRBD1 or TRBD2 (5 bases each). CDR1 SSHAT and CDR2 FNYEAQ come from the germline V gene (reference sequence). This CDR3 comprises 15 residues. The CDR3 loop is CASSPLGVGYNEQFF. DNA of the CDR3: TGTGCTAGCAGCCCTTTGGGGGTAGGCTACAATGAGCAGTTCTTC.

The chain employs TRBV11-3 and TRBJ2-5; D is unresolved. The germline CDR1 and CDR2 sequences are SGHNT and YENEEA. The CDR3 has 13 residues. Trimming took off 5 bases at V and 1 base at J, with 8 bases between the two ends. In DNA, the CDR3 is TGTGCCAGCAGCCCCCGGGCCCAAGAGACCCAGTACTTC. This translates into CASSPRAQETQYF.

The chain recombines TRBV5-5 with TRBJ1-2; tentatively, D is TRBD1 (5 bases). The ends were cut back, 4 bases at V and 2 bases at J, with 18 bases in the middle. In germline, CDR1 is SGHKS, CDR2 YYEKEE (reference sequence). The CDR3 runs to 16 residues. This CDR3 reads CASSPGGWQFNYGYTF. In nucleotides, the CDR3 is TGTGCCAGCAGCCCGGGGGGGTGGCAGTTCAACTATGGCTACACCTTC.

The chain carries TRBV6-5 and TRBJ2-1; D gene unclear. The CDR3 is made up of 13 amino acids. Between the trimmed V and J ends, which lost 10 bases and 0 bases, there was a span of 10 bases. The germline V gene encodes CDR1 MNHEY and CDR2 SVGAGI. CDR3 nucleotides: TGTGCCACGCGGACGAGCTCCTACAATGAGCAGTTCTTC. Encoded protein: CATRTSSYNEQFF.

The chain carries TRBV18 and TRBJ1-2; 10 bases match TRBD1. Germline lookup yields CDR1 KGHSH and CDR2 LQKENI. The CDR3 spans 14 residues. Trimming cost V 4 bases and J 10 bases; bases outside gene matches: 9. The CDR3 nucleotides read TGTGCCAGCTCACGGACAGGGGGACCAGGCGTCTACACCTTC. Its translation: CASSRTGGPGVYTF.

The chain has TRBV29-1 and TRBJ1-2; no clear D gene. Trimming cost V 6 bases and J 1 base, with 12 bases left between them. CDR1 is SQVTM, CDR2 ANQGSEA, per germline. This CDR3 spans 13 amino acids. The CDR3 nucleotides read TGCAGCGTCTCCTTGGAGCTTAACTATGGCTACACCTTC. Translation: CSVSLELNYGYTF.

The chain couples TRBV11-2 to TRBJ2-2, with D tentatively TRBD2 (5 bases). CDR3 size: 15 residues. Germline values: CDR1 SGHAT, CDR2 FQNNGV. V lost 1 base, J lost 2 bases, and 8 bases lay in between. Written as DNA, the CDR3 is TGTGCCAGCAGCTTAGTCCGGGGAAACACCGGGGAGCTGTTTTTT. Translated: CASSLVRGNTGELFF.

The V and J genes are TRBV3-1 (or the pseudogene TRBV3-2) and TRBJ2-5; possible D gene TRBD1, 7 bases. CDR1 is LGHDT and CDR2 is YNNKEL in the germline V gene (reference sequence). Trimming stripped 8 bases from V and 4 bases from J, with 17 bases between. The CDR3 extends over 14 amino acids. CDR3 DNA: TGTGCCAGCCAGGGGGGAGGTCAAGGAGAGACCCAGTACTTC. Protein sequence: CASQGGGQGETQYF.

This chain links TRBV18 with TRBJ1-6; D gene unclear. The germline V gene encodes CDR1 KGHSH and CDR2 LQKENI. This CDR3 has 15 amino acids. Trimming shortened V by 0 bases and J by 10 bases, and 13 bases separated the two germline ends. In DNA form, the CDR3 reads TGTGCCAGCTCACCACCGGAGGGAACCGGGTCACCCCTCCACTTT. Residues: CASSPPEGTGSPLHF. The full variable domain, its missing parts supplied by reference TRBV18 and TRBJ1-6, is NAGVMQNPRHLVRRRGQEARLRCSPMKGHSHVYWYRQLPEEGLKFMVYLQKENIIDESGMPKERFSAEFPKEGPSILRIQQVVRGDSAAYFCASSPPEGTGSPLHFGNGTRLTVT.

This clone was seen more than once but under ten times. The V call is TRBV25-1, the J call TRBJ1-3; D not resolved. V gave up 3 bases and J gave up 0 bases, with 18 bases separating them. Germline V gives CDR1 MGHDK, CDR2 SYGVNS. The CDR3 has 18 residues. The CDR3: CASSDGSWGRSSGNTIYF. The DNA of the CDR3 is TGTGCCAGCAGTGACGGTTCCTGGGGAAGAAGCTCTGGAAACACCATATATTTT.

The CDR3 DNA is TGTGCCAGCAGTTACATCGGCGGGGGGGCCTACAATGAGCAGTTCTTC. It codes for CASSYIGGGAYNEQFF. The J gene is TRBJ2-1, the V gene TRBV6-5; TRBD2 matches at 9 bases. The V gene's germline CDR1 is MNHEY and CDR2 SVGAGI. This CDR3 spans 16 amino acids. Trimming cost V 2 bases and J 2 bases; bases outside gene matches: 4.